This is a list of T cell receptor beta chains from one sample in a study of vaccination and CD4 T cells after COVID-19. Which antigens these TCRs recognize remains unknown. In TCRdb, the PCR reads were re-called with MiXCR into one record per CDR3 protein. The sample records roughly 14,000 distinct CDR3 sequences, around 60% being singletons. Specimen: CD4+ T cells from blood, cultured in vitro. The receptors here all came from a human donor who had recovered from COVID-19. The CDR3 runs from the conserved cysteine through the conserved F or W. The D gene is left open where the match is weak. Expanded clones are given a class, and other clones once, few, many or no size at all.

j_gene	d_gene	v_gene	abundance	CDR3aa	CDR3nt
TRBJ1-5	TRBD1	TRBV20-1	-	CSARGERQGIRQPQHF	TGCAGTGCTAGAGGTGAAAGACAGGGAATTCGTCAGCCCCAGCATTTT
TRBJ1-1	-	TRBV6-2/TRBV6-3	few	CASSFRWNTEAFF	TGTGCCAGCAGTTTCCGGTGGAACACTGAAGCTTTCTTT
TRBJ1-4	-	TRBV24-1	-	CATSGTANEKLFF	TGTGCCACCAGTGGGACGGCTAATGAAAAACTGTTTTTT
TRBJ1-3	-	TRBV7-3	-	CASSPDGNTIYF	TGTGCCAGCAGCCCAGACGGAAACACCATATATTTT
TRBJ1-2	TRBD1	TRBV5-1	few	CASSPGTGYGYTF	TGCGCCAGCAGCCCAGGGACAGGCTATGGCTACACCTTC
TRBJ2-1	TRBD2	TRBV7-3	-	CASSLGLAINEQFF	TGTGCCAGCAGCTTGGGACTAGCAATAAATGAGCAGTTCTTC
TRBJ1-2	-	TRBV4-3	large	CASSQLNREGDYGYTF	TGCGCCAGCAGCCAACTCAACAGGGAAGGAGACTATGGCTACACCTTC
TRBJ1-2	TRBD1	TRBV5-1	-	CASSLRTGVVF	TGCGCCAGCAGCTTGCGGACAGGGGTCGTCTTC
TRBJ1-1	-	TRBV27	-	CASSFQGSTTKAFF	TGTGCCAGCAGTTTCCAGGGATCGACCACAAAAGCTTTCTTT
TRBJ2-7	-	TRBV6-2/TRBV6-3	-	CASSYGTGAYEQYF	TGTGCCAGCAGTTACGGGACGGGAGCGTACGAGCAGTACTTC
TRBJ2-5	-	TRBV7-9	-	CASSLVGAETQYF	TGTGCCAGCAGCTTAGTGGGGGCAGAGACCCAGTACTTC
TRBJ1-2	-	TRBV20-1	few	CSARTASGVSRGYTF	TGCAGTGCTAGAACAGCGTCGGGGGTTAGTCGAGGCTACACCTTC
TRBJ2-7	-	TRBV12-3/TRBV12-4	-	CASSLGRRRGSYEQYF	TGTGCCAGCAGTCTTGGACGGCGACGGGGGTCCTACGAGCAGTACTTC
TRBJ2-5	-	TRBV27	-	CASSARGRGETQYF	TGTGCCAGCAGCGCTCGGGGGCGCGGGGAGACCCAGTACTTC
TRBJ1-1	TRBD1	TRBV7-2	-	CASSESQGAANTEAFF	TGTGCCAGCAGTGAGAGCCAGGGGGCCGCGAACACTGAAGCTTTCTTT
TRBJ1-1	-	TRBV19	-	CASSQGGERTEAFF	TGTGCCAGTAGTCAGGGCGGGGAGAGGACTGAAGCTTTCTTT
TRBJ1-6	TRBD1	TRBV5-1	-	CASNRGSNSPLHF	TGCGCCAGCAACAGGGGGAGTAATTCACCCCTCCACTTT
TRBJ1-2	-	TRBV2	-	CASPDNFGVRSYGYTF	TGTGCCAGCCCAGATAATTTTGGTGTCCGATCTTATGGCTACACCTTC
TRBJ1-5	-	TRBV7-2	-	CASSLGLVEEVYSNQPQHF	TGTGCCAGCAGCTTGGGCTTGGTCGAGGAGGTCTATAGCAATCAGCCCCAGCATTTT
TRBJ2-5	-	TRBV20-1	-	CSARRSLGLETQYF	TGCAGTGCTAGAAGGAGTCTAGGTTTGGAGACCCAGTACTTC
TRBJ1-5	-	TRBV2	-	CASSEGVDQPQHF	TGTGCCAGCAGTGAAGGGGTGGATCAGCCCCAGCATTTT
TRBJ2-7	-	TRBV7-2	-	CASSLDALRSAYEQYF	TGTGCCAGCAGCCTGGACGCTCTCCGGTCGGCCTACGAGCAGTACTTC
TRBJ1-2	-	TRBV27	few	CASSLSSVNGYTF	TGTGCCAGCAGTTTATCATCCGTCAATGGCTACACCTTC
TRBJ1-6	-	TRBV7-9	-	CASKSGAPVDSPLHF	TGTGCCAGCAAGTCCGGGGCACCGGTTGATTCACCCCTCCACTTT
TRBJ1-2	TRBD1	TRBV20-1	-	CSLRTGGSYGYTF	TGCAGTCTCCGGACAGGGGGCAGCTATGGCTACACCTTC
TRBJ1-2	-	TRBV7-6	few	CASSFRVDGNYGYTF	TGTGCCAGCAGCTTTAGGGTCGACGGAAACTATGGCTACACCTTC
TRBJ2-5	TRBD1	TRBV2	-	CASRDRTGAETQYF	TGTGCCAGCAGAGATAGGACAGGGGCAGAGACCCAGTACTTC
TRBJ1-2	TRBD1	TRBV20-1	-	CSDRTGSGYTF	TGCAGTGACCGGACAGGGTCCGGCTACACCTTC
TRBJ1-2	-	TRBV18	-	CASSPVYLGGGYTF	TGTGCCAGCTCACCGGTGTATTTGGGCGGCGGCTACACCTTC
TRBJ1-5	-	TRBV7-9	few	CASTGGGGEGQPQHF	TGTGCCAGCACCGGAGGGGGGGGCGAAGGACAGCCCCAGCATTTT
TRBJ1-5	TRBD1	TRBV7-2	few	CASSSTGGQPQHF	TGTGCCAGCAGCTCTACAGGGGGGCAGCCCCAGCATTTT
TRBJ1-1	-	TRBV6-1	-	CASSVTFGTEAFF	TGTGCCAGCAGTGTAACATTTGGCACTGAAGCTTTCTTT
TRBJ1-6	-	TRBV5-4	few	CASSLVSIQGGSPLHF	TGTGCCAGCAGCTTGGTTTCCATACAGGGCGGAAGTCCCCTCCACTTT
TRBJ2-5	-	TRBV24-1	-	CATSDRSLEETQYF	TGTGCCACCAGTGACAGGTCATTAGAAGAGACCCAGTACTTC
TRBJ2-5	TRBD2	TRBV6-1	-	CASSMGLAGGIHQETQYF	TGTGCCAGCAGTATGGGACTAGCGGGAGGAATTCACCAAGAGACCCAGTACTTC
TRBJ2-4	TRBD1	TRBV5-1	-	CASSLEPGQGYIQYF	TGCGCCAGCAGTCTTGAGCCGGGACAGGGGTACATTCAGTACTTC
TRBJ2-3	-	TRBV27	few	CASSLIPDTDTQYF	TGTGCCAGCAGTTTAATCCCCGACACAGATACGCAGTATTTT
TRBJ1-5	-	TRBV6-4	-	CASSLTVNQPQHF	TGTGCCAGCAGCTTGACAGTCAATCAGCCCCAGCATTTT
TRBJ2-1	TRBD2	TRBV10-3	few	CAISGTGGRNSYNEQFF	TGTGCCATCAGTGGGACGGGAGGCCGAAACTCCTACAATGAGCAGTTCTTC
TRBJ2-7	-	TRBV19	few	CASSIGQPGNSYEQYF	TGTGCCAGTAGTATTGGTCAGCCGGGAAACTCCTACGAGCAGTACTTC